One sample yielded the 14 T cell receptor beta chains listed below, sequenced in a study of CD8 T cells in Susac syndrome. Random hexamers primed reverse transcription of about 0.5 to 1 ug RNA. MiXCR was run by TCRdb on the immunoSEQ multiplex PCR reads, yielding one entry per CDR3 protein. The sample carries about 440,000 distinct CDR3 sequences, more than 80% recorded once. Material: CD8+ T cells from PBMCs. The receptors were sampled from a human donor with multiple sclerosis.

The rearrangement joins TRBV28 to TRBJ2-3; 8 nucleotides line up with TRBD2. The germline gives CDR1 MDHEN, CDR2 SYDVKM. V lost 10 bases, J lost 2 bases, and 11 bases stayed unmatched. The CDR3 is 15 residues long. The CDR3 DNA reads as TGTGCCACCGAAAGCGGGAGTACCTACACAGATACGCAGTATTTT. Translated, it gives CATESGSTYTDTQYF.

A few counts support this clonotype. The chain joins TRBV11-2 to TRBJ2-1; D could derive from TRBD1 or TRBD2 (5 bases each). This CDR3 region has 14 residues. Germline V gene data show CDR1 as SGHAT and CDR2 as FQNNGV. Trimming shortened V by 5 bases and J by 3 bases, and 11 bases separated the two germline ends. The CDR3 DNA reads TGTGCCAGCAGCCTCCGGGACGGCTACAATGAGCAGTTCTTC. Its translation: CASSLRDGYNEQFF.

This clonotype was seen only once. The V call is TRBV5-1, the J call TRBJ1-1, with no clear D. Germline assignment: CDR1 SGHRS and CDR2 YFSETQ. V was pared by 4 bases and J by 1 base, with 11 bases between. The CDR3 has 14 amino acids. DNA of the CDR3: TGCGCCAGCAGCCCCCCTGTGGGGAACACTGAAGCTTTCTTT. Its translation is CASSPPVGNTEAFF.

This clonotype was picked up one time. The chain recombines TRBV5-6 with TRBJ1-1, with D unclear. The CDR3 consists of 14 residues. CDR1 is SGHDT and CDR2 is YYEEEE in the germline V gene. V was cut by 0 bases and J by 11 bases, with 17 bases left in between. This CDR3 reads CASSLVGSSSGAFF. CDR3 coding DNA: TGTGCCAGCAGCTTGGTAGGCAGTTCCTCTGGGGCTTTCTTT.

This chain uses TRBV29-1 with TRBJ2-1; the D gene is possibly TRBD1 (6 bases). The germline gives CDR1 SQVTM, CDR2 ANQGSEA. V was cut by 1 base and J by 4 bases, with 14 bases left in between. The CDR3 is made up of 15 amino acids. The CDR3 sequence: CSVEGLDREYNEQFF. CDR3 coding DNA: TGCAGCGTTGAAGGACTGGACAGAGAATACAATGAGCAGTTCTTC.

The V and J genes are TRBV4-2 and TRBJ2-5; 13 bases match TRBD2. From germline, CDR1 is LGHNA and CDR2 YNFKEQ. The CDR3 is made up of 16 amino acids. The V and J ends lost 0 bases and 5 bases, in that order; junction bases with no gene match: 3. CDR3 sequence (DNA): TGTGCCAGCAGCCAAGATCGGACTAGCGGGAGTGAGACCCAGTACTTC. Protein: CASSQDRTSGSETQYF.

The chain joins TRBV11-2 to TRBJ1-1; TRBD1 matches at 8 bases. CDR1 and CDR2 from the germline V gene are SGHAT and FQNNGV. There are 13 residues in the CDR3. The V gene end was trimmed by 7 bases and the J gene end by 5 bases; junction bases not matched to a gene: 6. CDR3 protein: CASIRTGSTEAFF. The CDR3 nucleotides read TGTGCCAGCATTAGGACAGGGTCAACTGAAGCTTTCTTT.

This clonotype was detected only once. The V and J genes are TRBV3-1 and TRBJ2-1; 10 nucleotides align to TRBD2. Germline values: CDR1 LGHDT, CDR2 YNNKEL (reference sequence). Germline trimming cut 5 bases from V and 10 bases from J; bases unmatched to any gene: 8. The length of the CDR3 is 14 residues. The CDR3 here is CASSYGAGGREQFF. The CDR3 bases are TGTGCCAGCAGCTACGGAGCGGGGGGGCGAGAGCAGTTCTTC.

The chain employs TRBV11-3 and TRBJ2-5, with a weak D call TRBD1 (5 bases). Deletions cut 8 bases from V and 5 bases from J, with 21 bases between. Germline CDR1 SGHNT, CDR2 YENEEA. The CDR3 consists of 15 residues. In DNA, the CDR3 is TGTGCCAGCGGCCGAACCTCACAGGATGGGGAGACCCAGTACTTC. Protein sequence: CASGRTSQDGETQYF.

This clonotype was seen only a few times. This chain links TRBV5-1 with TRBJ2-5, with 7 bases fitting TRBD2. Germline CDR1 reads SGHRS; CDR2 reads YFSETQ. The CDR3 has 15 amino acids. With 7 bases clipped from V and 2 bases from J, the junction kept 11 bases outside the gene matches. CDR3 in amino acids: CASLRNGGNQETQYF. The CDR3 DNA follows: TGCGCCAGCCTCCGTAACGGGGGGAATCAAGAGACCCAGTACTTC. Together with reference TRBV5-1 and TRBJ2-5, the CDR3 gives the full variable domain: KAGVTQTPRYLIKTRGQQVTLSCSPISGHRSVSWYQQTPGQGLQFLFEYFSETQRNKGNFPGRFSGRQFSNSRSEMNVSTLELGDSALYLCASLRNGGNQETQYFGPGTRLLVL.

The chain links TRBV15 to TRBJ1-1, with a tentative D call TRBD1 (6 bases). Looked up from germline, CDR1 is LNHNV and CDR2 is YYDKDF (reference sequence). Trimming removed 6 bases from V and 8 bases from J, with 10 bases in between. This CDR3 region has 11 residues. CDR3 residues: CATRTGMEAFF. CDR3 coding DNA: TGTGCCACCAGAACAGGGATGGAAGCTTTCTTT.

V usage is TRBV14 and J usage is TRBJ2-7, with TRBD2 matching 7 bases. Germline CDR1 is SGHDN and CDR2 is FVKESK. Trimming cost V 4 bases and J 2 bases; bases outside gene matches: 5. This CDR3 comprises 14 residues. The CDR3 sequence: CASSRSGVPYEQYF. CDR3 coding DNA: TGTGCCAGCAGCCGGAGCGGGGTCCCCTACGAGCAGTACTTC.

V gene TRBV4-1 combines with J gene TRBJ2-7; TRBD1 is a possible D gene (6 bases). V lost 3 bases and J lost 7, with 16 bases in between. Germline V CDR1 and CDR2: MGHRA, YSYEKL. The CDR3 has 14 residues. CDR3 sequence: CASSQGNRAQEQYF. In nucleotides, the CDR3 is TGCGCCAGCAGCCAGGGGAACAGGGCTCAAGAGCAGTACTTC.

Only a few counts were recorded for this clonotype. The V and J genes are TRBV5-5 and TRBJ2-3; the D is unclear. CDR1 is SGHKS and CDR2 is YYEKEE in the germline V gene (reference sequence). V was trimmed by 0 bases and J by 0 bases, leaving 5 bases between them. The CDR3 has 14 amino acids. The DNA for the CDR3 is TGTGCCAGCAGCTTGGTTACTAGCACAGATACGCAGTATTTT. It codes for CASSLVTSTDTQYF.